The source of this TCR beta chain is a study of T cell clonotyping in hematopoietic cell transplantation (dated by TCRdb to the early 2020s). In the study overall: A total of 130 or so blood samples were collected in the study from approximately 32 consecutive transplant recipients and their related donors. Patient recruitment ran from late 2015 to early 2017, and follow-up continued until late 2020 or death.

TCR beta CDR3 regions were amplified from genomic DNA with the immunoSEQ assay, a bias-controlled multiplex PCR using V- and J-specific primers. In a second PCR step, the CDR3 amplicons were tagged with a proprietary barcode plus Illumina adapter sequences. An Illumina MiSeq instrument was used to sequence the CDR3 libraries. The study's own analysis went as follows. Export and quality control were handled in immunoSEQ Analyzer 3.0, while downstream analyses relied on R Bioconductor and Immunarch. Only productive rearrangements in the normalized downsampled data set went into calculating the repertoire metrics. In the normalized cohort, a clonotype counted as pathologically expanded if the clonotype was larger than 5 templates. The Inverse Simpson Index was used to measure repertoire diversity. To capture all clonotypes, CMV-specificity analyses were performed on the non-normalized data set. The table comes from immuneACCESS by way of TCRdb, which keeps in-frame sequences with V and J called. Part of the clones is missing from these tables; in studies checked, under half for an unresolved V gene and the rest for unknown reasons. V and J calls and clone size come straight from that table; D and trimming were deduced from the DNA. The sample yields around 6,000 clones; more than 75% were counted once. The top ten clones comprise about 45% of the sample.

Spanning cysteine to phenylalanine, the CDR3 consists of 14 amino acids. Just the 42-base CDR3 DNA is kept, in frame starting at base 1. The CDR1 and CDR2 encoded by the germline V gene are MGHRA and YSYEKL. Relative to germline, V is missing 4 bases and J is missing 8 bases, with 4 bases of the junction outside any gene match. The meaning of the sample's time point label: 100 days after allo-HCT. Blood samples were obtained from recipients approximately 28 days before transplant and at days 30, 100 and 180 after transplant. Nuclei Lysis Solution was used to extract genomic DNA from fresh or cryopreserved unfractionated peripheral blood mononuclear cells. With respect to this clone: Its antigen remains undetermined. Base qualities are not recorded, but no much larger clone differs from it by a single base.

Overall results and qualifications from the work: The sample size was limited and the cells went unsorted, which meant the CD4 and CD8 repertoire contributions could not be told apart. Just a small fraction of recipient repertoires overlapped with donor repertoires, and more than 95% appeared de novo at the given depth. Inverse Simpson Index values from donors and from recipients before transplant predicted broader TCR repertoire diversity after transplant. After transplant, TCR diversity in recipients dropped, and pathologically expanded clonotypes increased progressively from day 30 to day 180.

The TCR sequence derives from a female patient aged 50-59 years who had an allogeneic stem cell transplant from a related donor, so the T cells may come from the graft donor. Some clones in this sample may be carry-over from other donors' samples. The sample consisted of peripheral blood mononuclear cells, taken 100 days after allogeneic stem cell transplant. The sequence links TRBV4-1 to TRBJ1-4, and 10 junctional nucleotides match TRBD1. The CDR3 loop reads CASSRDRGLEKLFF. Here is the DNA: TGCGCCAGCAGCCGAGACAGGGGGCTAGAAAAACTGTTTTTT.